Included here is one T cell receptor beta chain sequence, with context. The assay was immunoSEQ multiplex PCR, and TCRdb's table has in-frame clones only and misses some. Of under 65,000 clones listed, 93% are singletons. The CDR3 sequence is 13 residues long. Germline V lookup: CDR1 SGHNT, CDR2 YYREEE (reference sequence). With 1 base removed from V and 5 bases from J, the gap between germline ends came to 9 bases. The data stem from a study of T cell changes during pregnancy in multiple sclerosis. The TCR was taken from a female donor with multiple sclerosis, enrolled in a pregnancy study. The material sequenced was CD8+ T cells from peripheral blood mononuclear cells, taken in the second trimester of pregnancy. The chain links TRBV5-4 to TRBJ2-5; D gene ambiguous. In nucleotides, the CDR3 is TGTGCCAGCAGCTTGAAGCCCCCCGAGACCCAGTACTTC. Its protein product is CASSLKPPETQYF.